Sequencing of this T cell receptor beta chain was carried out in a study of CDR3 diversity in severe acne. TCRdb analysed the PCR reads with MiXCR anew, one entry per CDR3 protein. The repertoire has about 100,000 distinct CDR3 sequences, roughly half of them found once; the top ten carry around an eighth. This TCR derives from a male donor with acne. Sequencing input: blood.

CDR3 nucleotide sequence: TGCAGTGCTGAGGGCATCAGGGGGCGCTGGGAGCAGTACTTC. It codes for CSAEGIRGRWEQYF. The chain combines TRBV20-1 with TRBJ2-7, with 8 bases identical to TRBD1. The trim removed 5 bases at V and 7 bases at J, leaving 13 bases unmatched. CDR1 is DFQATT and CDR2 is SNEGSKA in the germline V gene (reference sequence). This CDR3 contains 14 residues.